This T cell receptor beta chain is drawn from a study of tumor-infiltrating lymphocytes in primary liver carcinoma. Both blood RNA, taken from unsorted whole blood, and germline DNA were extracted. Researchers generated TCR beta cDNA from about 530 ng of total RNA, relying on a constant-region primer. TCR beta libraries came from three nested multiplex PCR rounds using slightly modified ARM-PCR. TCRdb re-called the multiplex PCR reads through MiXCR, storing one row per CDR3 protein. Among 180,000 or so distinct CDR3 sequences listed, 60% were seen once. The receptor was isolated from a man between 35 and 55 years old with primary liver carcinoma and hepatitis B virus infection. The sample was peripheral blood.

The CDR3 DNA reads as TGTGCCAGCAGCTTAGCTTATTCTGGCAGGGGGCGTGTAGATACGCAGTATTTT. This codes for CASSLAYSGRGRVDTQYF. This rearrangement joins TRBV11-2 to TRBJ2-3, with 8 positions matching TRBD1. CDR1 and CDR2 from the germline V gene are SGHAT and FQNNGV. The CDR3 consists of 18 residues. V lost 1 base and J lost 5; bases outside the gene matches: 14.